Sequencing of this T cell receptor beta chain was carried out in a study of T cell responses to AZD1222 COVID-19 vaccine. Trimming took off 4 bases at V and 9 bases at J, with 28 bases between the two ends. CDR1 SGHNT and CDR2 YENEEA come from the germline V gene. The CDR3 is 18 amino acids. This clone was seen a handful of times. Its antigen is unidentified. Assay: immunoSEQ multiplex PCR; the TCRdb copy retains only in-frame clones and omits some. The data contain more than 120,000 clones, 85% to 90% of them singletons. Study results and limitations: White British ancestry dominated among donors, who included more females, and clonal diversity was possibly underestimated. Close to half of spike-specific TCRs reportedly recognize unmutated variant regions.

The sequenced sample was peripheral blood, obtained 28 days after the second AZD1222 dose. V and J are TRBV11-3 and TRBJ1-5; tentatively, D is TRBD1 (5 bases). This clonotype originated in an adult who received the AZD1222 COVID-19 vaccine. CDR3 bases: TGTGCCAGCAGCTACCGGGATTCGCTCAGGGCAGACCCGCGGCCCCAGCATTTT. It is translated as CASSYRDSLRADPRPQHF.